Included here is one TCR beta chain sequence, with context. A junction end diverges from the germline sequence, so it may reflect a read error. Assay used: immunoSEQ multiplex PCR; TCRdb lists only in-frame clones, some missing. The table lists 150,000 to 200,000 clones, 85% to 90% of them singletons. Germline V gives CDR1 LNHNV, CDR2 YYDKDF (reference sequence). The CDR3 covers 13 residues. These data are taken from a study of blood T cell repertoires in COVID-19. Study context: Samples taken during acute and convalescent COVID-19 were collected in the United States, Italy and Spain. PBMCs, B-cell-depleted T cells, or T cells were the source of the cDNA or gDNA that made up the material.

The clonotype comes from a young woman with active or convalescent COVID-19. Specimen: peripheral blood. V usage is TRBV15 and J usage is TRBJ2-7, with D perhaps TRBD1 (5 bases). The CDR3 is CATGNGRVGEQYF. The CDR3 nucleotides are TGCGCCACCGGCAACGGCAGGGTCGGCGAGCAGTACTTC.